The rows below give T cell receptor beta chains drawn from one sample of a study of blood T cell repertoires in COVID-19. Sequenced by immunoSEQ multiplex PCR; TCRdb stores in-frame clones only, minus some. The table has 200,000 to 250,000 clones, approximately 85% seen once. Source material: peripheral blood. These receptors were taken from a woman aged 70-85 years with COVID-19, enrolled during active disease. Each CDR3 is given with its conserved first and last residue. D genes are given only for firm matches. Not all rows give a size; the values are once, few, many and, for expanded clones, a class.

.	TRBV19	TRBJ2-3	.	CASSIVQGTEADTQYF	TGTGCCAGTAGTATCGTACAGGGCACGGAGGCAGATACGCAGTATTTT
.	TRBV10-2	TRBJ2-1	.	CASSERYNEQFF	TGCGCCAGCAGTGAGCGTTACAATGAGCAGTTCTTC
.	TRBV6-5	TRBJ2-4	TRBD1	CASNPGQGFLVAYF	TGTGCCAGCAATCCGGGACAGGGTTTTTTAGTGGCGTACTTC
.	TRBV10-3	TRBJ2-1	TRBD2	CAILAGTSGRGSGYNEQFF	TGTGCCATCCTGGCCGGGACTAGCGGGAGGGGGTCAGGGTACAATGAGCAGTTCTTC
.	TRBV28	TRBJ2-7	TRBD2	CASSFAGGLAEQYF	TGTGCCAGCAGTTTTGCGGGAGGACTAGCCGAGCAGTACTTC
few	TRBV19	TRBJ2-2	.	CASSISGVTGELFF	TGTGCCAGTAGTATATCAGGGGTCACCGGGGAGCTGTTTTTT
.	TRBV5-1	TRBJ1-6	TRBD1	CASSRDRGDNSPLHF	TGCGCCAGCAGCCGGGACAGGGGCGATAATTCACCCCTCCACTTT
.	TRBV7-2	TRBJ1-1	.	CASSLVRGKRTEAFF	TGTGCCAGCAGCTTAGTCCGCGGCAAGAGGACTGAAGCTTTCTTT
.	TRBV5-1	TRBJ2-2	.	CASSSRSRDTGELFF	TGCGCCAGCAGCTCTCGGTCCCGAGACACCGGGGAGCTGTTTTTT
.	TRBV4-1	TRBJ1-2	.	CASSQEVGREGIYGYTF	TGCGCCAGCAGCCAAGAAGTGGGCAGGGAGGGAATATATGGCTACACCTTC
.	TRBV18	TRBJ2-7	.	CASSPRQSSSYEQYF	TGTGCCAGCTCACCAAGACAGTCCTCCTCCTACGAGCAGTACTTC
.	TRBV9	TRBJ1-1	.	CASRAGERSTEAFF	TGTGCCAGCAGAGCAGGGGAAAGGTCCACTGAAGCTTTCTTT
.	TRBV28	TRBJ2-7	TRBD2	CASSFGTSDTVQQYF	TGTGCCAGCAGTTTCGGGACTAGCGATACTGTCCAGCAGTACTTC
.	TRBV29-1	TRBJ2-1	.	CSVGAVGNEQFF	TGCAGCGTTGGAGCGGTCGGAAATGAGCAGTTCTTC
.	TRBV18	TRBJ2-6	TRBD1	CASSPLTGAGANVLTF	TGTGCCAGCTCCCCGCTGACAGGGGCTGGGGCCAACGTCCTGACTTTC
.	TRBV6-6	TRBJ2-7	TRBD2	CASTQSREAYEQYF	TGTGCCAGCACCCAAAGCCGGGAGGCCTACGAGCAGTACTTC
.	TRBV18	TRBJ1-3	TRBD1	CASSPVTGDRGLGNTIYF	TGTGCCAGCTCACCCGTTACTGGGGACAGGGGGCTCGGAAACACCATATATTTT
.	TRBV5-4	TRBJ1-4	.	CASRPNACALFHEKLFF	TGTGCCAGCAGACCGAATGCGTGCGCCTTATTCCATGAAAAACTGTTTTTT
.	TRBV18	TRBJ1-5	.	CASSHGFDQPQHF	TGTGCCAGCTCACACGGTTTCGATCAGCCCCAGCATTTT
.	TRBV5-1	TRBJ2-5	TRBD2	CASSPGPAGGETQYF	TGCGCCAGCAGCCCAGGACCTGCGGGAGGGGAGACCCAGTACTTC
.	TRBV5-1	TRBJ2-3	TRBD2	CASSLDGASGRLADTQYF	TGCGCCAGCAGCTTGGACGGGGCTAGCGGGAGGTTGGCAGATACGCAGTATTTT
.	TRBV5-1	TRBJ1-1	TRBD1	CASSQGQTYTEAFF	TGCGCCAGCAGCCAGGGACAGACCTACACTGAAGCTTTCTTT
few	TRBV5-1	TRBJ1-1	TRBD1	CASSHGGTGRTEAFF	TGCGCCAGCAGCCACGGAGGGACAGGGAGGACTGAAGCTTTCTTT
.	TRBV5-1	TRBJ1-2	TRBD1	CASSLDRGVYYGYTF	TGCGCCAGCAGCTTGGACAGGGGGGTCTACTATGGCTACACCTTC
.	TRBV3-1/TRBV3-2	TRBJ2-2	TRBD1	CASSQDRGRSVAGELFF	TGTGCCAGCAGCCAAGACAGGGGGCGAAGTGTTGCCGGGGAGCTGTTTTTT
once	TRBV19	TRBJ2-1	TRBD2	CASSIQREDLNEQFF	TGTGCCAGTAGTATTCAGCGGGAGGATCTCAATGAGCAGTTCTTC
.	TRBV6-5	TRBJ1-3	.	CASSYAGNSGNTIYF	TGTGCCAGCAGTTACGCAGGGAACTCTGGAAACACCATATATTTT
.	TRBV7-2	TRBJ1-5	.	CASSLLWGEAQPQHF	TGTGCCAGCAGCTTATTGTGGGGGGAAGCCCAGCCCCAGCATTTT
.	TRBV12-5	TRBJ1-5	.	CASGLDPRLARRQPQHF	TGTGCTAGTGGTTTGGACCCCAGGCTGGCGCGGAGGCAGCCCCAGCATTTT
.	TRBV28	TRBJ1-2	.	CASSLSRVNYGYTF	TGTGCCAGCAGTTTATCCAGGGTTAACTATGGCTACACCTTC
.	TRBV5-4	TRBJ2-1	TRBD2	CASRSGGTRFRNEQFF	TGTGCCAGCAGGTCTGGAGGGACTAGGTTTCGCAATGAGCAGTTCTTC
once	TRBV18	TRBJ1-1	TRBD1	CASSPLGTGGNTEAFF	TGTGCCAGCTCCCCTCTTGGGACAGGGGGGAACACTGAAGCTTTCTTT
many	TRBV9	TRBJ2-2	TRBD2	CASSSRGVGSTGELFF	TGTGCCAGCAGCTCCCGGGGGGTAGGGTCCACCGGGGAGCTGTTTTTT
.	TRBV14	TRBJ2-7	TRBD1	CASSLRQGPYEQYF	TGTGCCAGCAGCCTGAGACAGGGCCCCTACGAGCAGTACTTC
.	TRBV19	TRBJ1-5	TRBD1	CASSISTGTGNQPQHF	TGTGCCAGTAGTATTAGTACCGGGACAGGGAATCAGCCCCAGCATTTT
.	TRBV2	TRBJ2-7	TRBD1	CASSEGQGRDVQYF	TGTGCCAGCAGTGAGGGACAGGGCCGTGATGTGCAGTACTTC
.	TRBV27	TRBJ1-2	TRBD1	CASSLDRGQGYTF	TGTGCCAGCAGTTTGGACAGGGGGCAAGGCTACACCTTC
.	TRBV4-1	TRBJ2-5	.	CASSQGGVGETQYF	TGCGCCAGCAGCCAAGGAGGAGTTGGGGAGACCCAGTACTTC
.	TRBV3-1/TRBV3-2	TRBJ1-1	.	CASSHRNTEAFF	TGTGCCAGCAGCCACAGGAACACTGAAGCTTTCTTT
.	TRBV7-2	TRBJ1-2	TRBD1	CASSSRRTGGNGYTF	TGTGCCAGCAGCTCCCGGAGGACAGGGGGAAATGGCTACACCTTC
many	TRBV7-2	TRBJ1-2	TRBD1	CASSLGTGVLYGYTF	TGTGCCAGCAGCCTGGGGACAGGGGTCCTCTATGGCTACACCTTC
.	TRBV7-9	TRBJ2-1	.	CASSLLQYNEQFF	TGTGCCAGCAGCTTATTACAGTACAATGAGCAGTTCTTC
once	TRBV19	TRBJ1-5	TRBD1	CASRLGQGANQPQHF	TGTGCCAGTAGGCTCGGACAGGGGGCAAATCAGCCCCAGCATTTT
.	TRBV19	TRBJ2-5	.	CASSPGDGGETQYF	TGTGCCAGTAGCCCCGGTGACGGGGGAGAGACCCAGTACTTC
.	TRBV3-1/TRBV3-2	TRBJ2-5	TRBD2	CASSLISGLAEEETQYF	TGTGCCAGCAGCCTCATCTCGGGACTAGCGGAAGAAGAGACCCAGTACTTC
.	TRBV15	TRBJ2-3	TRBD2	CATSRGTSGSRPSDTQYF	TGTGCCACCAGCAGAGGGACTAGCGGGAGTCGACCAAGTGATACGCAGTATTTT
.	TRBV7-9	TRBJ1-4	TRBD1	CASSSFGQGANEKLFF	TGTGCCAGCAGCTCGTTCGGACAGGGGGCTAATGAAAAACTGTTTTTT
.	TRBV18	TRBJ2-7	.	CASSPGAGGYEQYF	TGTGCCAGCTCACCGGGCGCTGGTGGGTACGAGCAGTACTTC
.	TRBV19	TRBJ2-1	.	CASSIDPRNEQFF	TGTGCCAGTAGTATAGATCCTAGGAATGAGCAGTTCTTC
.	TRBV2	TRBJ1-2	.	CASTDNYGYTF	TGTGCCAGCACGGACAATTATGGCTACACCTTC
.	TRBV20-1	TRBJ2-7	.	CSASRLSPSPEQYF	TGCAGTGCTAGTAGACTGAGCCCCTCTCCCGAGCAGTACTTC
.	TRBV7-9	TRBJ1-1	TRBD1	CASSLGDREAFF	TGTGCCAGCAGCTTGGGGGACAGGGAAGCTTTCTTT
.	TRBV5-1	TRBJ1-2	TRBD1	CASSLGPETGHGYTF	TGCGCCAGCAGCTTGGGTCCCGAGACAGGGCATGGCTACACCTTC
.	TRBV29-1	TRBJ2-7	TRBD2	CSVRLAGAGEQYF	TGCAGCGTTCGACTAGCGGGAGCTGGGGAGCAGTACTTC
.	TRBV5-5	TRBJ2-7	.	CASSQDSVTYEQYF	TGTGCCAGCAGCCAAGACAGTGTCACCTACGAGCAGTACTTC
.	TRBV4-3	TRBJ2-3	.	CASSQRGRGPTDTQYF	TGCGCCAGCAGCCAAAGAGGGAGAGGGCCTACCGATACGCAGTATTTT
.	TRBV9	TRBJ1-5	.	CASSVGGSQPQHF	TGTGCCAGCAGCGTAGGAGGGAGTCAGCCCCAGCATTTT